These T cell receptor beta chains were read from a single sample in a study of T-cell reconstitution after alpha-beta-depleted transplantation in children. TCRdb called the PCR reads again in MiXCR, with one record for every CDR3 protein. Of around 420,000 distinct CDR3 sequences listed, 15% to 20% are singletons. This specimen consisted of PBMCs, mostly from graft donor cells, obtained 360 days after TCRalphabeta/CD19-depleted stem cell transplant. The receptors were sampled from a boy under three years old who had a stem cell transplant for Wiskott-Aldrich syndrome, so the T cells may come from the graft donor. CDR3s include the opening cysteine and the closing phenylalanine or tryptophan. The D gene is left open where the match is weak. Expanded clones get a size class; other rows say once, few or many, or leave the size out.

d_call j_call v_call clone_size cdr3_nt cdr3_aa
TRBD1 TRBJ2-4 TRBV12-3/TRBV12-4 few TGTGCCAGCAGTTTACGGACAGGGGCAAACATTCAGTACTTC CASSLRTGANIQYF
- TRBJ2-1 TRBV19 few TGTGCCAGTAGTATAGAGACGCGCTGGAGCTCCTACAATGAGCAGTTCTTC CASSIETRWSSYNEQFF
- TRBJ2-1 TRBV18 - TGTGCCAGCTCACCAGGGAGACAGGTTTACAATGAGCAGTTCTTC CASSPGRQVYNEQFF
- TRBJ2-1 TRBV20-1 few TGCAGTGCTAGTCCTAGTGGGATGCACAATGAGCAGTTCTTC CSASPSGMHNEQFF
- TRBJ1-1 TRBV20-1 few TGCAGTGCTAGAGGGGGTTCAGGGGACACTGAAGCTTTCTTT CSARGGSGDTEAFF
TRBD2 TRBJ2-2 TRBV14 - TGTGCCAGCCCCGAGGCCCCTAGCGGGATTATCTACGCGAACACCGGGGAGCTGTTTTTT CASPEAPSGIIYANTGELFF
TRBD1 TRBJ1-5 TRBV6-1 few TGTGCCAGCAGGACAGGGGGACAATTTAATAGCAATCAGCCCCAGCATTTT CASRTGGQFNSNQPQHF
TRBD1 TRBJ2-7 TRBV29-1 - TGCAGCGTTGAAGTGAGGGGGCGGACCTACGAGCAGTACTTC CSVEVRGRTYEQYF
- TRBJ1-6 TRBV15 - TGTGCCACCAGCACGAACGGTGCGTCAGCCCTCCACTTT CATSTNGASALHF
- TRBJ2-4 TRBV5-1 many TGCGCCAGCAGAGTCATCCCAGGGGAGAACATTCAGTACTTC CASRVIPGENIQYF
TRBD2 TRBJ2-4 TRBV4-3 - TGCGCCAGCAGCCTACGACTAGCGGGAGGGCGAGGGGCCAAAAACATTCAGTACTTC CASSLRLAGGRGAKNIQYF
TRBD1 TRBJ2-1 TRBV29-1 - TGCAGCGTTGGTCTGTTTTCCGGACAGGGGGGAGATGAGCAGTTCTTC CSVGLFSGQGGDEQFF
- TRBJ2-1 TRBV25-1 - TGTGCCAGCAGTGACGGGTCCTACAATGAGCAGTTCTTC CASSDGSYNEQFF
TRBD2 TRBJ2-1 TRBV5-1 few TGCGCCAGCAGCTTGGCCGGACTAGACAATGAGCAGTTCTTC CASSLAGLDNEQFF
- TRBJ1-6 TRBV6-2/TRBV6-3 many TGTGCCAGCAGTTACTCGAGAGGGAGCTCTTCGTCCCACTTT CASSYSRGSSSSHF
- TRBJ1-5 TRBV24-1 - TGTGCCACCGCTGCGGCAGGGCAAGGCAATCAGCCCCAGCATTTT CATAAAGQGNQPQHF
- TRBJ2-3 TRBV18 - TGTGCCAGCTCACCACCGTCTAGCGTGTATACGCAGTATTTT CASSPPSSVYTQYF
- TRBJ2-6 TRBV2 few TGTGCCAGCAGTGTAAAGGGTCCAAGCTCTGGGGCCAACGTCCTGACTTTC CASSVKGPSSGANVLTF
- TRBJ1-3 TRBV4-1 - TGCGCCAGCAGCCAGGGTGGGACACCTGGAAACACCATATATTTT CASSQGGTPGNTIYF
TRBD1 TRBJ2-5 TRBV6-1 - TGTGCCAGCAGTCTAGGGGGCTCGGAGACCCAGTACTTC CASSLGGSETQYF
- TRBJ2-7 TRBV30 - TGTGCCTGGAGCGGGTTTACCAGCTCCTACGAGCAGTACTTC CAWSGFTSSYEQYF
TRBD2 TRBJ2-5 TRBV20-1 - TGCAGTGCTAGTGTTTTCGGCGGGGGGGGTATAGAGACCCAGTACTTC CSASVFGGGGIETQYF
TRBD2 TRBJ2-1 TRBV5-1 few TGCGCCAGCAGCTCCAGGACTAGCGGGGGGACCTACAATGAGCAGTTCTTC CASSSRTSGGTYNEQFF
- TRBJ2-2 TRBV12-3/TRBV12-4 few TGTGCCAGCAGTTCCCTTAGGTCGAGGCCCGGGGAGCTGTTTTTT CASSSLRSRPGELFF
- TRBJ1-1 TRBV5-5 - TGTGCCAGCAGCTACTCTACTTCGAACACTGAAGCTTTCTTT CASSYSTSNTEAFF
- TRBJ1-2 TRBV7-2 few TGTGCCAGCAGCCCCCAGACCCGATTGGGTTATGGCTACACCTTC CASSPQTRLGYGYTF